These T cell receptor beta chains were read from a single sample in a study of T-cell memory formation after mild COVID-19. TCRdb independently ran MiXCR on the 5' RACE reads; one entry per CDR3 protein. In the table there are under 450,000 distinct CDR3 sequences, around 14% of which are singletons. Specimen: PBMCs or a T cell subset sorted from them (not recorded which). These TCRs come from a man between 18 and 29 years old who had mild COVID-19 (a few samples of this study predate the infection). Cell type and time point are not known. Each CDR3 is given with its conserved first and last residue. The order of the fields is clone size, D gene, J gene, V gene, CDR3 protein, CDR3 DNA. The D gene is left open where the match is weak. Clone size, where shown, is once, few, many, or a class for clones that have expanded.

-,-,TRBJ1-6,TRBV18,CASSPLDSVNSPLHF,TGTGCCAGCTCACCGCTCGACAGTGTAAATTCACCCCTCCACTTT
-,-,TRBJ2-7,TRBV18,CASPGYEAYEQYF,TGTGCCAGCCCAGGGTACGAAGCCTACGAGCAGTACTTC
few,-,TRBJ1-5,TRBV5-5,CASSLLAGDNQPQHF,TGTGCCAGCAGCTTGTTGGCAGGGGATAATCAGCCCCAGCATTTT
few,-,TRBJ1-5,TRBV6-4,CASSDGGRNNQPQHF,TGTGCCAGCAGTGACGGTGGACGTAACAATCAGCCCCAGCATTTT
-,-,TRBJ1-2,TRBV28,CASSILTYGYTF,TGTGCCAGCAGCATCCTGACCTATGGCTACACCTTC
few,TRBD2,TRBJ2-1,TRBV5-1,CASSFSGGPTYNEQFF,TGCGCCAGCAGCTTTAGCGGGGGGCCCACCTACAATGAGCAGTTCTTC
-,-,TRBJ2-6,TRBV28,CATQGGANVLTF,TGTGCCACCCAGGGAGGGGCCAACGTCCTGACTTTC
many,-,TRBJ2-1,TRBV5-4,CASSLTSSSYNEQFF,TGTGCCAGCAGCCTGACAAGTAGCTCCTACAATGAGCAGTTCTTC
-,-,TRBJ2-3,TRBV15,CATSRGELTQYF,TGTGCCACCAGCAGAGGAGAGCTTACGCAGTATTTT
-,-,TRBJ2-3,TRBV12-3/TRBV12-4,CASSFTETGADTQYF,TGTGCCAGCAGTTTCACCGAGACGGGTGCAGATACGCAGTATTTT
few,-,TRBJ1-1,TRBV5-4,CASSGSRVHTEAFF,TGTGCCAGCAGCGGCTCGAGGGTGCACACTGAAGCTTTCTTT
few,-,TRBJ2-5,TRBV29-1,CSVGGGAKTQYF,TGCAGCGTAGGAGGGGGGGCGAAGACCCAGTACTTC
few,-,TRBJ2-5,TRBV18,CASSPWSETQYF,TGTGCCAGCTCACCGTGGTCGGAGACCCAGTACTTC
many,-,TRBJ2-3,TRBV4-1,CASSQRWVGGDTQYF,TGCGCCAGCAGCCAACGGTGGGTTGGAGGGGATACGCAGTATTTT
many,-,TRBJ2-5,TRBV7-2,CASSLRGQPQETQYF,TGTGCCAGCAGCTTACGCGGACAGCCACAAGAGACCCAGTACTTC
-,-,TRBJ1-1,TRBV6-5,CASRKGFSMHEANTEAFF,TGTGCCAGCAGGAAGGGGTTTAGTATGCACGAAGCAAACACTGAAGCTTTCTTT
-,TRBD1,TRBJ1-2,TRBV28,CASSRPPGQGWYGYTF,TGTGCCAGCAGCCGCCCCCCGGGACAGGGGTGGTATGGCTACACCTTC
-,TRBD2,TRBJ2-7,TRBV12-3/TRBV12-4,CASSLESGGAYEQYF,TGTGCCAGCAGTTTAGAGTCCGGGGGGGCGTATGAGCAGTACTTC
many,TRBD2,TRBJ2-4,TRBV20-1,CSAPSGAHIQYF,TGCAGTGCCCCTAGCGGGGCCCACATTCAGTACTTC
few,-,TRBJ1-3,TRBV7-9,CASSPAVILSGNTIYF,TGTGCCAGCAGCCCAGCCGTGATCCTCTCTGGAAACACCATATATTTT
many,-,TRBJ2-7,TRBV5-1,CASRLPDTTYEQYF,TGCGCCAGCAGGCTTCCGGACACCACCTACGAGCAGTACTTC
-,TRBD1,TRBJ1-1,TRBV4-1,CASSQETGAYAEAFF,TGCGCCAGCAGCCAAGAGACAGGGGCGTACGCTGAAGCTTTCTTT
few,-,TRBJ1-3,TRBV21-1,CASTSMTDSGNTIYF,TGTGCCAGCACCTCAATGACAGATTCTGGAAACACCATATATTTT
few,-,TRBJ1-4,TRBV28,CASSLTRALNEKLFF,TGTGCCAGCAGTTTAACCAGGGCGCTTAATGAAAAACTGTTTTTT
-,-,TRBJ1-2,TRBV29-1,CSVEDSARGFGYTF,TGCAGCGTTGAAGACTCCGCCCGGGGGTTTGGCTACACCTTC
-,-,TRBJ1-2,TRBV20-1,CSARGGSNYGYTF,TGCAGTGCTAGGGGCGGTTCTAACTATGGCTACACCTTC
-,-,TRBJ1-4,TRBV19,CASSISRGSGEKLFF,TGTGCCAGTAGTATTTCTCGAGGATCTGGCGAAAAACTGTTTTTT
few,-,TRBJ2-7,TRBV6-2/TRBV6-3,CASSYRNSYEQYF,TGTGCCAGCAGTTATCGTAACTCCTACGAGCAGTACTTC
few,-,TRBJ2-2,TRBV3-1,CASSQRGRSGELFF,TGTGCCAGCAGCCAGAGAGGGCGGAGCGGGGAGCTGTTTTTT
-,TRBD1,TRBJ2-6,TRBV7-6,CASSSGTVSGANVLTF,TGTGCCAGCAGCTCGGGGACAGTCTCTGGGGCCAACGTCCTGACTTTC
-,-,TRBJ1-2,TRBV7-2,CASSFGAGRDYGYTF,TGTGCCAGCAGCTTCGGGGCAGGGAGAGACTATGGCTACACCTTC
few,-,TRBJ1-2,TRBV20-1,CSARRGYTF,TGCAGTGCTAGAAGGGGCTACACCTTC
-,TRBD1,TRBJ2-5,TRBV10-3,CAISETGGRETQYF,TGTGCCATCAGTGAGACAGGGGGCAGGGAGACCCAGTACTTC
-,-,TRBJ1-1,TRBV7-9,CASSLAWEGTEAFF,TGTGCCAGCAGCTTAGCGTGGGAGGGGACGGAAGCTTTCTTT
few,-,TRBJ2-2,TRBV6-5,CASSYSGKAGELFF,TGTGCCAGCAGTTACTCGGGGAAGGCCGGGGAGCTGTTTTTT
few,TRBD1,TRBJ1-2,TRBV18,CASSPTGQGPRYGYTF,TGTGCCAGCTCACCAACCGGACAGGGGCCGCGCTATGGCTACACCTTC
-,-,TRBJ1-1,TRBV7-2,CASSPGVLYTEAFF,TGTGCCAGCAGCCCCGGGGTCCTCTACACTGAAGCTTTCTTT
many,-,TRBJ1-1,TRBV18,CASSSQGLNTEAFF,TGTGCCAGCTCCTCCCAGGGACTGAACACTGAAGCTTTCTTT
many,-,TRBJ1-2,TRBV5-1,CASSLAQEENGYTF,TGCGCCAGCAGCTTGGCCCAGGAGGAGAACGGCTACACCTTC
few,TRBD1,TRBJ2-1,TRBV4-1,CASSRSGQGAYNEQFF,TGCGCCAGCAGCCGTTCGGGACAGGGGGCGTACAATGAGCAGTTCTTC
few,-,TRBJ2-2,TRBV5-5,CASSSQPGSCFF,-
-,TRBD1,TRBJ2-5,TRBV7-2,CASSLWDSPQETQYF,TGTGCCAGCAGCCTATGGGACAGCCCCCAAGAGACCCAGTACTTC
few,-,TRBJ2-5,TRBV4-1,CASSQDRIRGPETQYF,TGCGCCAGCAGCCAAGATCGGATCAGGGGCCCGGAGACCCAGTACTTC
few,TRBD2,TRBJ2-1,TRBV20-1,CSARGLAGLNEQFF,TGCAGTGCTAGGGGACTAGCGGGGTTGAATGAGCAGTTCTTC